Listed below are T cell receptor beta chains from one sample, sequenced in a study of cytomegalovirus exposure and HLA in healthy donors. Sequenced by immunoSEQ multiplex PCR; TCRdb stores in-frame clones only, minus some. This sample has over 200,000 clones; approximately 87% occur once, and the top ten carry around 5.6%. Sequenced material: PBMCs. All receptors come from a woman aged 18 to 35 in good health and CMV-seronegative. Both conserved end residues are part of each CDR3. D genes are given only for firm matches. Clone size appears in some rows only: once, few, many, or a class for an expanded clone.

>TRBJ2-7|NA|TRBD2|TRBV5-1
TGCGCCAGCAGCCCAGCTAGCGGCTCCTACGAGCAGTACTTC
CASSPASGSYEQYF
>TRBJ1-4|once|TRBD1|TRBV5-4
TGTGCCAGCAGCATACAGGGGGGCAATGAAAAACTGTTTTTT
CASSIQGGNEKLFF
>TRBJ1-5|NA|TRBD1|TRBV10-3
TGTGCCATCAGTCCCGGGACAGGGCAGCGCAATCAGCCCCAGCATTTT
CAISPGTGQRNQPQHF
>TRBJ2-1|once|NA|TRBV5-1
TGCGCCAGCAGCGTCTCCGATGGGGCCTACAATGAGCAGTTCTTC
CASSVSDGAYNEQFF
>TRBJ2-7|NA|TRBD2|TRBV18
TGTGCCAGCTCACTCGACTCGGGGGGGTCCTACGAGCAGTACTTC
CASSLDSGGSYEQYF
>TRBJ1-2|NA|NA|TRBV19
TGTGCCAGTACCCCGTCCCCGGGCTATGGCTACACCTTC
CASTPSPGYGYTF
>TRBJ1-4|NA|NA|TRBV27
TGTGCCAGCAGCACCGCCAGGGGCGAAAAACTGTTTTTT
CASSTARGEKLFF
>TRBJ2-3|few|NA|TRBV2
TGTGCCAGCAGTGAAGGAGTGGGAAGGGCGGGCACAGATACGCAGTATTTT
CASSEGVGRAGTDTQYF
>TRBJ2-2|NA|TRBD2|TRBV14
TGTGCCAGCAGCCCCCTGGCGGGAGTCACCGGGGAGCTGTTTTTT
CASSPLAGVTGELFF
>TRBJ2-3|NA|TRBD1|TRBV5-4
TGTGCCAGCAGGTCCCACAGGGGCAGAAGCACAGATACGCAGTATTTT
CASRSHRGRSTDTQYF
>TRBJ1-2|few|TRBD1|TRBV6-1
TGTGCCAGCACTAGAGGACAGGGGATGGGTGGCTACACCTTC
CASTRGQGMGGYTF
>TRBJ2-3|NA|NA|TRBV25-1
TGTGCCAGCGCCCTCGGGTTCGCAGATACGCAGTATTTT
CASALGFADTQYF
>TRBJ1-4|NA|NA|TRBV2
TGTGCCAGCGCCCTCGACGGAACCTCTAATGAAAAACTGTTTTTT
CASALDGTSNEKLFF
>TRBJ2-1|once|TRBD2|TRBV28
TGTGCCAGCAGCACCACCGGGCTAGCGGGAGGTCCCTACAATGAGCAGTTCTTC
CASSTTGLAGGPYNEQFF